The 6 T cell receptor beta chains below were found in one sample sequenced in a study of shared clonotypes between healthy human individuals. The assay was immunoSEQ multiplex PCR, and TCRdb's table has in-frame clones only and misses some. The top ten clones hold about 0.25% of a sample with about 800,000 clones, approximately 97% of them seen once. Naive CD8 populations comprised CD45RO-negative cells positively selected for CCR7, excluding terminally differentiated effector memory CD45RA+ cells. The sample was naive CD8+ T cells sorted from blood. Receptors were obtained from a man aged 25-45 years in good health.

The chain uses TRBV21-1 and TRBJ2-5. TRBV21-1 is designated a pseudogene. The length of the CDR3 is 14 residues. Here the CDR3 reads CASRGKLVPETQYF. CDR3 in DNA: TGTGCCAGCAGAGGGAAACTGGTGCCAGAGACCCAGTACTTC.

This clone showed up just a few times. The CDR3 reads CASSLRTGEETQYF. The CDR3 DNA follows: TGCGCCAGCAGCTTGCGAACAGGGGAAGAGACCCAGTACTTC. The chain uses TRBV5-1 and TRBJ2-5; 7 bases map to TRBD1. Germline V lookup: CDR1 SGHRS, CDR2 YFSETQ. The CDR3 has 14 residues. V was clipped by 1 base and J by 3 bases; unmatched bases: 3. Variable domain in full (rest from reference TRBV5-1 and TRBJ2-5): KAGVTQTPRYLIKTRGQQVTLSCSPISGHRSVSWYQQTPGQGLQFLFEYFSETQRNKGNFPGRFSGRQFSNSRSEMNVSTLELGDSALYLCASSLRTGEETQYFGPGTRLLVL.

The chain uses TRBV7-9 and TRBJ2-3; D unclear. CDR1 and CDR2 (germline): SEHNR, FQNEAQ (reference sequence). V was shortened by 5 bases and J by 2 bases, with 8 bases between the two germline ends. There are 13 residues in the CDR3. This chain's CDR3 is CASSAPTTDTQYF. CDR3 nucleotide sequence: TGTGCCAGCAGCGCGCCGACCACAGATACGCAGTATTTT.

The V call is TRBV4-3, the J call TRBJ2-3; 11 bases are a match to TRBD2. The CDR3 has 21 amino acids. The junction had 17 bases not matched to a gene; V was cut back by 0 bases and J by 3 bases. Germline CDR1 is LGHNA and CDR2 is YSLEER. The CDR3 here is CASSQDSGLAGVPRPTDTQYF. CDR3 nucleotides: TGCGCCAGCAGCCAAGATTCAGGACTAGCGGGCGTCCCCAGACCAACAGATACGCAGTATTTT.

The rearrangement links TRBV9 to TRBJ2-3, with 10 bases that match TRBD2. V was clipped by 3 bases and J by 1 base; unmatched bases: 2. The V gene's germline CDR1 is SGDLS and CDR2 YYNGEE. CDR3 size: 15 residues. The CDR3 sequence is CASSDGTSGTDTQYF. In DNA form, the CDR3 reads TGTGCCAGCAGCGACGGGACTAGCGGCACAGATACGCAGTATTTT.

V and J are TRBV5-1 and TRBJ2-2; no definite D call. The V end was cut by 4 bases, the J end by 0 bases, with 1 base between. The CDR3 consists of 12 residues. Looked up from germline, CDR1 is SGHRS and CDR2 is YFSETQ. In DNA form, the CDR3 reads TGCGCCAGCAGCACGAACACCGGGGAGCTGTTTTTT. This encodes CASSTNTGELFF.